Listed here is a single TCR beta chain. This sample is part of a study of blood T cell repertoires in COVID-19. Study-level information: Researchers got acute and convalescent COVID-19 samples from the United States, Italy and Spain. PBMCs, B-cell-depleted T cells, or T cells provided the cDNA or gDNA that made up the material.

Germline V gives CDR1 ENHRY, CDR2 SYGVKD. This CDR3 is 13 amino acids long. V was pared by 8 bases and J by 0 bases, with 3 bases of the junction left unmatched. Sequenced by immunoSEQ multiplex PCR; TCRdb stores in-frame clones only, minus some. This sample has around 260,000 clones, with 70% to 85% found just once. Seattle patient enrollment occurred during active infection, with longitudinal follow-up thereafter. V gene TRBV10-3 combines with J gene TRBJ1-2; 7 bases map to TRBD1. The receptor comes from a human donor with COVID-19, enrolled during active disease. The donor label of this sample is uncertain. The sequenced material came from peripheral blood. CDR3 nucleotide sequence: TGTGCCATCCATGGGACAGCTAACTATGGCTACACCTTC. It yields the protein CAIHGTANYGYTF.